This entry describes one TCR beta chain. This specimen belongs to a study of blood T cell repertoires in COVID-19. Study at large: Material from acute and convalescent COVID-19 was sourced from the United States, Italy and Spain. In each case, the material was cDNA or gDNA derived from T cells, B-cell-depleted T cells, or PBMCs.

Original analysis: Estimation of nucleated cell counts was performed using reference gene primer amplification. Clones were sequenced by immunoSEQ multiplex PCR, and TCRdb holds only the in-frame ones, with some missing. That table is the source of V, J and clone size, and D and trimming were worked out from the DNA. The sample has over 100,000 clones, around 84% seen once; the top ten hold approximately 1.5%. The V gene lost 3 bases and the J gene lost 4 bases, with 12 bases spanning the gap. Per the germline V gene, CDR1 is MNHEY and CDR2 is SVGAGI. The CDR3 consists of 14 residues. The TCR sequence derives from a middle-aged man with acute or convalescent COVID-19. The specimen was peripheral blood. The genes are TRBV6-5 and TRBJ2-5; TRBD1 is a possible D gene (5 bases). CDR3 sequence: CASSYGAGIETQYF. CDR3 DNA sequence: TGTGCCAGCAGTTATGGTGCAGGGATAGAGACCCAGTACTTC.